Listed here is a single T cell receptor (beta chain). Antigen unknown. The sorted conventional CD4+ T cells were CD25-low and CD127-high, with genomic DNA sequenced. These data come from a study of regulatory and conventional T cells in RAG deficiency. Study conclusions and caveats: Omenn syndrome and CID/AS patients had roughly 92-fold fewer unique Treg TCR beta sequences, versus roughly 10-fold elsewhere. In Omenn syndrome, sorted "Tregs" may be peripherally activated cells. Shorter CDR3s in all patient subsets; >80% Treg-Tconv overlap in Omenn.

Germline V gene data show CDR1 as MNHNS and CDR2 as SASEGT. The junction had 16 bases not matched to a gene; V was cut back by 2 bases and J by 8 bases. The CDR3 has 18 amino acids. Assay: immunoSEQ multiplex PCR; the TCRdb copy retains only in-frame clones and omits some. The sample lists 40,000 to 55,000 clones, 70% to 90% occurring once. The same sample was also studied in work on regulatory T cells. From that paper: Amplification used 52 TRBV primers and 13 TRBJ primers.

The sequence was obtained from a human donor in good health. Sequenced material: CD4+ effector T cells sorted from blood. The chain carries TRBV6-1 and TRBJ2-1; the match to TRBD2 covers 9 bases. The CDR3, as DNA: TGTGCCAGCAGTGAATGGGGCGGAGCGGGAGGATATAGCGATGAGCAGTTCTTC. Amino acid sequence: CASSEWGGAGGYSDEQFF.